Below, 2 T cell receptor beta chains from the same sample are listed, as sequenced in a study of blood T cell repertoires in COVID-19. TCRdb's copy holds only in-frame clones and misses some; the assay was immunoSEQ multiplex PCR. The sample has tens of thousands of clones; about four fifths are singletons. The sample was peripheral blood. The receptors shown here come from a man between 65 and 85 years old with active COVID-19.

The rearrangement links TRBV5-4 to TRBJ2-2, with 8 bases matching TRBD2. Looked up from germline, CDR1 is SGHNT and CDR2 is YYREEE (reference sequence). This CDR3 has 15 residues. With 3 bases clipped from V and 4 bases from J, the junction kept 5 bases outside the gene matches. The CDR3 region has the DNA TGTGCCAGCAGCTCCGGGGGGGGGACCACCGGGGAGCTGTTTTTT. It specifies CASSSGGGTTGELFF. The variable domain in full, completed from reference TRBV5-4 and TRBJ2-2, reads ETGVTQSPTHLIKTRGQQVTLRCSSQSGHNTVSWYQQALGQGPQFIFQYYREEENGRGNFPPRFSGLQFPNYSSELNVNALELDDSALYLCASSSGGGTTGELFFGEGSRLTVL.

This clone was observed a handful of times. J is TRBJ2-1 and V is TRBV7-2; 9 nucleotides line up with TRBD1. This CDR3 is built from 15 residues. Trimming took 7 bases from V and 8 from J; bases not matched to a gene: 12. The germline V gene has CDR1 SGHTA and CDR2 FQGNSA. The CDR3 DNA follows: TGTGCCAGCATACCCTCGGGACAGGGTACAGATGAGCAGTTCTTC. This encodes CASIPSGQGTDEQFF.